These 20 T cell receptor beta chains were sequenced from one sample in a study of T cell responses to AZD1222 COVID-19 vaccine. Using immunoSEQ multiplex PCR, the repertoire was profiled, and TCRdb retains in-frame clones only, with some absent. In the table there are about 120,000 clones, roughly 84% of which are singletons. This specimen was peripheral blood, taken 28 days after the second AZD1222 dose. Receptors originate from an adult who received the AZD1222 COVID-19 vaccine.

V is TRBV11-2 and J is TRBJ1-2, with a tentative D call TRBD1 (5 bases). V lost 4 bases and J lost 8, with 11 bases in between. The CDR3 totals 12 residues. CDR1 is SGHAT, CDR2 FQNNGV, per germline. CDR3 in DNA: TGTGCCAGCAGCTCCACAGGCTTCGGCTACACCTTC. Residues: CASSSTGFGYTF. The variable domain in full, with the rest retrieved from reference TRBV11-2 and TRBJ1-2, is EAGVAQSPRYKIIEKRQSVAFWCNPISGHATLYWYQQILGQGPKLLIQFQNNGVVDDSQLPKDRFSAERLKGVDSTLKIQPAKLEDSAVYLCASSSTGFGYTFGSGTRLTVV.

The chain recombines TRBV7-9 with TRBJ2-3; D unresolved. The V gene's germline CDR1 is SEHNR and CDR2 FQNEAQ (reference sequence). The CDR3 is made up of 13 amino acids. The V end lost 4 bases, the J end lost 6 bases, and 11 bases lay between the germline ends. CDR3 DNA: TGTGCCAGCAGCTCCCTCCAACGGGATACGCAGTATTTT. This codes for CASSSLQRDTQYF.

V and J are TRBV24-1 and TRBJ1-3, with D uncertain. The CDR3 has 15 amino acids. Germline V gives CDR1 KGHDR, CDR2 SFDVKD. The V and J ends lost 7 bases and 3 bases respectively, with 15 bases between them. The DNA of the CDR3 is TGTGCCACCAGCCCCCTAATTTTAATTGGAAACACCATATATTTT. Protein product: CATSPLILIGNTIYF.

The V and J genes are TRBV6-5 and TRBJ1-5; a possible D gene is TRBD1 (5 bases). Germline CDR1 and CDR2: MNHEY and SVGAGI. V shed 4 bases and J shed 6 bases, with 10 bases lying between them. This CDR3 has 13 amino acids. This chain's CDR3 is CASSWQGPQPQHF. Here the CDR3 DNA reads TGTGCCAGCAGTTGGCAGGGACCTCAGCCCCAGCATTTT.

CDR3 region: CASRGSRAGTAYGYTF. CDR3 nucleotide sequence: TGTGCCAGCAGAGGTAGTAGGGCGGGGACAGCTTATGGCTACACCTTC. This chain links TRBV9 with TRBJ1-2; 7 nucleotides line up with TRBD1. Germline CDR1 SGDLS, CDR2 YYNGEE. The CDR3 is 16 residues long. V gave up 5 bases and J gave up 5 bases; unmatched junction bases: 15.

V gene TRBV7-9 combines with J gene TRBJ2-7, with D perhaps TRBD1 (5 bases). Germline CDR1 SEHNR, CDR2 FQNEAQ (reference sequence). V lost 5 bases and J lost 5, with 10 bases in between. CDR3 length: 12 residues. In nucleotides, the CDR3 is TGTGCCAGCAGCCCTCAGGGAAACGAGCAGTACTTC. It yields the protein CASSPQGNEQYF.

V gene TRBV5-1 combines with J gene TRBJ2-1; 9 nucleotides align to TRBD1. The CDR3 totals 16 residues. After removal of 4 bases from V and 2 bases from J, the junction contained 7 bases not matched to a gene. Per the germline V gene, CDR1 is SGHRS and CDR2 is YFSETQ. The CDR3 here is CASSVQGAATYNEQFF. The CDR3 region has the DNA TGCGCCAGCAGCGTACAGGGGGCTGCGACCTACAATGAGCAGTTCTTC.

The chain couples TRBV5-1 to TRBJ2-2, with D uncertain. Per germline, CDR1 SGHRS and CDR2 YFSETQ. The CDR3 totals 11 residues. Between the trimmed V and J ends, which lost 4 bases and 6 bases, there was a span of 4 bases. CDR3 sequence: CASSISGELFF. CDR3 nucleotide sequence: TGCGCCAGCAGCATATCCGGGGAGCTGTTTTTT.

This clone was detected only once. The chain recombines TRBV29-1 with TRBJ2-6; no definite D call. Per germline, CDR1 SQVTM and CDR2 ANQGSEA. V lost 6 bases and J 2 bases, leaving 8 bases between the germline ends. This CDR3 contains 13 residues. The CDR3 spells CSVQVTGANVLTF. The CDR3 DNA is TGCAGCGTGCAAGTAACTGGGGCCAACGTCCTGACTTTC.

CDR3 DNA: TGCGCCAGCAGCTCCAGCGGGGGGGCCCTCGGTGAGCAGTTCTTC. It specifies CASSSSGGALGEQFF. The chain recombines TRBV5-1 with TRBJ2-1; TRBD2 aligns across 10 bases. Germline CDR1 and CDR2: SGHRS and YFSETQ. The CDR3 contains 15 residues. V was clipped by 3 bases and J by 9 bases; unmatched bases: 9.

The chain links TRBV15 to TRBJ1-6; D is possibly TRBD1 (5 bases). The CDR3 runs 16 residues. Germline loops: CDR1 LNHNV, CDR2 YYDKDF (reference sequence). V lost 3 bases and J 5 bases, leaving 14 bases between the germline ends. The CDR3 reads CATSRGPAGDNSPLHF. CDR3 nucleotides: TGTGCCACCAGCAGGGGACCCGCCGGAGATAATTCACCCCTCCACTTT.

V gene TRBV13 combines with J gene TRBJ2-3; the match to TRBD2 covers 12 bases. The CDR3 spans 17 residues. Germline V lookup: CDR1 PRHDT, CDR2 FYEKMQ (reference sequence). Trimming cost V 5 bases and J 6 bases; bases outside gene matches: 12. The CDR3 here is CASSPGTSGFLEDTQYF. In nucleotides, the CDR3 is TGTGCCAGCAGCCCCGGGACTAGCGGGTTCCTAGAGGATACGCAGTATTTT.

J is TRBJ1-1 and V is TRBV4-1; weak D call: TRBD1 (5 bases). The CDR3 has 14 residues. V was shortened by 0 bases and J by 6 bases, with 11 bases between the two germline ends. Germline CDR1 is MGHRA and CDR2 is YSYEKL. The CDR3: CASSQEWGVAEAFF. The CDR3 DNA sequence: TGCGCCAGCAGCCAAGAATGGGGGGTCGCTGAAGCTTTCTTT.

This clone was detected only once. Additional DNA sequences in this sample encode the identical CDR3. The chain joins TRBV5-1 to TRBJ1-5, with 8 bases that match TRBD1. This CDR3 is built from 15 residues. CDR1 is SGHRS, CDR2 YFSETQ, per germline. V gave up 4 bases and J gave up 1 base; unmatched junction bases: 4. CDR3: CASSPGTGSNQPQHF. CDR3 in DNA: TGCGCCAGCAGCCCCGGGACAGGAAGCAATCAGCCCCAGCATTTT.

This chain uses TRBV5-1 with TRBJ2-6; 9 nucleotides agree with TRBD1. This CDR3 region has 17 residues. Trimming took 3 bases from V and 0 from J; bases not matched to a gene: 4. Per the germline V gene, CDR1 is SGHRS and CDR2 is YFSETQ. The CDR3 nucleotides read TGCGCCAGCAGCTCCGGGACAGGGTTCTCTGGGGCCAACGTCCTGACTTTC. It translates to CASSSGTGFSGANVLTF.

The CDR3 DNA sequence: TGTGCCAGCATCTCTTCTTTGGGGTCGGCAAACAGGGACTACAGAGGCACTGAAGCTTTCTTT. Residues: CASISSLGSANRDYRGTEAFF. The chain carries TRBV28 and TRBJ1-1; D may be TRBD1 (6 bases). Deletions cut 7 bases from V and 4 bases from J, with 37 bases between. CDR3 length: 21 amino acids. Germline assignment: CDR1 MDHEN and CDR2 SYDVKM.

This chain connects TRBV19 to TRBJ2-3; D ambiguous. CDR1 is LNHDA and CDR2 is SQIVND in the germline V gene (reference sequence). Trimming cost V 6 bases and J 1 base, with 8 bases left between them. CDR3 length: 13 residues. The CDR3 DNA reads TGTGCCAGTAGGGGGAAAGGCACAGATACGCAGTATTTT. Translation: CASRGKGTDTQYF. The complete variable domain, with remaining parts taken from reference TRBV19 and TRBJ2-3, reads DGGITQSPKYLFRKEGQNVTLSCEQNLNHDAMYWYRQDPGQGLRLIYYSQIVNDFQKGDIAEGYSVSREKKESFPLTVTSAQKNPTAFYLCASRGKGTDTQYFGPGTRLTVL.

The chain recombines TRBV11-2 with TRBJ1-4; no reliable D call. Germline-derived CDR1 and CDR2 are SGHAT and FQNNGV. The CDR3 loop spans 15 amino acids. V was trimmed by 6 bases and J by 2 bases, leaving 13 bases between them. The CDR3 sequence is CASRPIRGTNEKLFF. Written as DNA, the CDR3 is TGTGCCAGCAGACCCATACGGGGTACTAATGAAAAACTGTTTTTT.

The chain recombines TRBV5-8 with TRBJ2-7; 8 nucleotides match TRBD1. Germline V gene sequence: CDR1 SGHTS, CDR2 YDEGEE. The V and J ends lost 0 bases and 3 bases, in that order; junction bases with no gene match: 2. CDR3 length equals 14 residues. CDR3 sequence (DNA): TGTGCCAGCAGCTTGGGGACAGGGAACTACGAGCAGTACTTC. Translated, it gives CASSLGTGNYEQYF.

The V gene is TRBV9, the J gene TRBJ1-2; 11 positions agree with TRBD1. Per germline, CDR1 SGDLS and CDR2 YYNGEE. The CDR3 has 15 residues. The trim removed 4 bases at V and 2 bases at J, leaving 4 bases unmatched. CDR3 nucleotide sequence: TGTGCCAGCAGCCTAGGGGACAGGGGGAACTATGGCTACACCTTC. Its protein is CASSLGDRGNYGYTF.